This T cell receptor beta chain was sequenced during a study of blood T cell repertoires in COVID-19. Study in general: The origin of the acute and convalescent COVID-19 samples was the United States, Italy and Spain. Sources were T cells, B-cell-depleted T cells, or PBMCs; the material itself was cDNA or gDNA.

The CDR3 sequence is 16 residues long. The V and J ends lost 5 bases and 10 bases, in that order; junction bases with no gene match: 14. CDR1 and CDR2 (germline): MDHEN, SYDVKM. In the original analysis: Researchers report that nucleated cell counts were estimated from reference gene primer amplification. Generated by immunoSEQ multiplex PCR, the TCRdb table keeps only in-frame clones and is missing some. Clonal size and the V and J genes are those of that table, whereas D and trimming came from the DNA. The sample has some 20,000 clones, under 90% seen once; the top ten hold around 5.6%. The V call is TRBV28, the J call TRBJ2-1; 10 bases map to TRBD2. The source is a human donor in a cohort sampled during active COVID-19. The sample consisted of peripheral blood. CDR3 region: CASSEIRLAGVGEQFF. The CDR3 bases are TGTGCCAGCAGTGAAATTCGGCTAGCGGGAGTGGGGGAGCAGTTCTTC.